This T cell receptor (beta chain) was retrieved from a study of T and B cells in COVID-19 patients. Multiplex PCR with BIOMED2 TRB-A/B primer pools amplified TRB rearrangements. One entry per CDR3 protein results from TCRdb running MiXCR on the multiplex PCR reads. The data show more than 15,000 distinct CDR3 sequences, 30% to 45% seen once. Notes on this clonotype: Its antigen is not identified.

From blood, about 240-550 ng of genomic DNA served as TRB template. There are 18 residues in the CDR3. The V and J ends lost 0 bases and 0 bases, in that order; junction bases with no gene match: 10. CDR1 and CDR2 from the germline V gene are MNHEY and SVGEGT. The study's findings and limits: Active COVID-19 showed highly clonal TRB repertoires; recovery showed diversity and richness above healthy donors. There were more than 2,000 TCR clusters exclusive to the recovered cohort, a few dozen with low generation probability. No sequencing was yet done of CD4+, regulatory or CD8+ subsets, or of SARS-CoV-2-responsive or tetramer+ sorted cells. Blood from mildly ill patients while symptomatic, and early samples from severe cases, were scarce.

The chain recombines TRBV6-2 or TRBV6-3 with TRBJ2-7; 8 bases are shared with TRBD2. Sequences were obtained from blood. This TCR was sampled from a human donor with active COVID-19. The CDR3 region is CASSYSVSPRGVSYEQYV. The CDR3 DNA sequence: TGTGCCAGCAGTTACTCGGTGTCTCCGCGGGGGGTCTCCTACGAGCAGTACGTC.